The entry below gives a single T cell receptor (beta chain) sequence along with its context. Its antigen is unknown. The data are from a study of CD8 T cells in ankylosing spondylitis. One entry per CDR3 protein results from TCRdb running MiXCR on the 5' RACE reads. The table has about 360,000 distinct CDR3 sequences, 20% seen once. Germline V lookup: CDR1 LNHNV, CDR2 YYDKDF (reference sequence). Between the trimmed V and J ends, which lost 0 bases and 1 base, there was a span of 9 bases. The CDR3 loop spans 16 amino acids. Study-wide points: Disease-linked clones reportedly showed significant enrichment in matched ankylosing spondylitis synovial fluid.

The receptor comes from a male donor with ankylosing spondylitis or in good health (not recorded which). The sample taken for sequencing was blood, either unsorted or a sorted T cell fraction (not recorded which). The gene calls are TRBV15 and TRBJ2-2; no clear D. The CDR3 reads CATSREAAKNTGELFF. DNA of the CDR3: TGTGCCACCAGCAGAGAGGCGGCCAAGAACACCGGGGAGCTGTTTTTT.